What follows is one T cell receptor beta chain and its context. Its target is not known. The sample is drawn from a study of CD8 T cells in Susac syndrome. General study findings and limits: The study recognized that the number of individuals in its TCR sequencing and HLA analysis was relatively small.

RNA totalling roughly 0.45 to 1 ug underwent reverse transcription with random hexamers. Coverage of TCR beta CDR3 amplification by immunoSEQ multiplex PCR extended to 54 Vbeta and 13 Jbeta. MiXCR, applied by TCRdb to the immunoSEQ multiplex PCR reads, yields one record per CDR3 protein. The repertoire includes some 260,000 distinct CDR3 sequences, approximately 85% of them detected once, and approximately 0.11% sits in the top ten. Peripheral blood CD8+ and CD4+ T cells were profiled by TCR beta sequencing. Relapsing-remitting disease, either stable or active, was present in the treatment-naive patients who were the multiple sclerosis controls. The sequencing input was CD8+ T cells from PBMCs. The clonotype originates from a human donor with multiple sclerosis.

Here the CDR3 reads CSARTGRFKNIQYF. As DNA, the CDR3 is TGCAGTGCTCGAACAGGGAGATTCAAAAACATTCAGTACTTC. The genes are TRBV20-1 and TRBJ2-4; a weak D match, TRBD1 (6 bases). CDR1 is DFQATT, CDR2 SNEGSKA, per germline (reference sequence). V shed 5 bases and J shed 3 bases, with 14 bases lying between them. The CDR3 runs 14 residues.